Here is one T cell receptor (beta chain) with its context. In its sample, this clonotype was seen a few times. No antigen is known for it. Base qualities are missing; no much larger clone stands one base away. The sample comes from a study of regulatory T cells in long-lasting Graves disease (dated by TCRdb to the early 2020s). The study in broad terms: Persistent Graves' disease was defined as antithyroid drug treatment for over 5 years with persistently positive TSH receptor autoantibodies. Peripheral blood TCR sequencing and RNA sequencing compared persistent Graves' disease patients with newly diagnosed Graves' disease patients. The study was registered as a clinical trial and conducted in China. TCR sequencing covered 13 persistent and around 20 newly diagnosed Graves' disease patients, about 35 samples in total. On average, persistent Graves' disease patients in the clinical cohort had been on antithyroid drugs for approximately ten years. The investigation overall reported the following: The study examined only peripheral blood because the primary lesion, thyroid tissue, could not be accessed. The authors noted that the small sample size was a limitation that may lower accuracy. Persistent disease showed preferential use of TRBV28, TRBJ1-2 and TRBJ2-5, whereas newly diagnosed disease favored TRBV20-1 and TRBJ2-1. A larger number of public clonotypes was shared among persistent patients (over 2,500) than among newly diagnosed patients (roughly 930). Lower TCR Shannon entropy and fewer highly expanded clones were observed in persistent Graves' disease patients than in newly diagnosed patients, which suggested clonal expansion. Sequencing and analysis were limited to the TCR beta chain.

The CDR3, cysteine through phenylalanine, is 16 amino acids long. Only the CDR3 portion is preserved as DNA: 48 bases, with reading frame beginning at the first base. From a lookup of the germline V gene (reference sequence), CDR1 and CDR2 are LGHDT and YNNKEL. Ends trimmed: V by 4 bases, J by 0 bases; bases unmatched to a gene: 6. Read against the paper, the sample's time point label means: persistent/refractory GD, antithyroid drugs over 5 years with positive TRAb. For both TCR sequencing and RNA sequencing, RNA was extracted from PBMCs using TRIzol. Graves' disease was diagnosed according to American Thyroid Association guidelines. Patients were recruited from an endocrinology department in Xi'an, China. Each patient gave 7.5 to 10 milliliters of peripheral blood, collected in an EDTA anticoagulant tube. Ficoll Paque Plus density gradient separation was used to isolate PBMCs, and no additional T cell sorting was done. An Agilent 2100 Bioanalyzer and agarose gel were used to assess RNA quality, and a NanoDrop 2000 was used to measure RNA concentration.

Receptor amplification or capture employed multiplex PCR. The reads were generated on an Illumina HiSeq 4000. CDR3 regions were amplified by Arm-PCR with iRepertoire HTBI primers to construct TCR beta libraries. Before sequencing, the PCR products went through gel purification. The paper's processing steps were these. Across samples, roughly 60 TRBV and 13 to 15 TRBJ segments were identified and used for gene usage analysis of CDR3 amino acid clonotypes. COPE and FqMerger were used to merge filtered high-quality paired reads into contigs. Contigs were aligned with BLAST to IMGT TRBV, TRBD and TRBJ reference genes, and CDR3 was defined per IMGT. Clonotypes above 0.1% frequency were classified as highly expanded clones. Shannon entropy was used to measure repertoire diversity, and the Gini coefficient was used to measure V-J evenness. Clonotypes shared by more than one individual were considered public. Through fastp at Q25 and MiXCR, TCRdb rebuilt clones from the public reads, retaining in-frame beta chains. Rows are combined by CDR3 protein, so each entry shows the most common genes and DNA. TCRdb's processing, not the authors' own work, is the source of the V and J calls. This sample comprises a few hundred thousand distinct CDR3 sequences, about 20% of them detected only once. The top ten clonotypes cover around 13% of the sample.

The chain links TRBV3-1 with TRBJ2-7; 10 of the junction bases match TRBD2. The sequence came from a female donor with Graves disease. Sequences were derived from peripheral blood mononuclear cells (PBMCs), sampled when the disease was refractory, from a patient treated with antithyroid drugs. Here is the DNA: TGTGCCAGCAGCCCAACGGGACTAGCGACCTCCTACGAGCAGTACTTC. This gives the protein CASSPTGLATSYEQYF.